The following is a T cell receptor (beta chain) sequence with its context. Trimming removed 3 bases from V and 9 bases from J, with 14 bases in between. Looked up from germline, CDR1 is KGHSH and CDR2 is LQKENI. CDR3 length: 13 amino acids. The entry originates in a study of cytomegalovirus exposure and HLA in healthy donors. The table came from immunoSEQ multiplex PCR; TCRdb's copy has only in-frame clones and leaves some out. The top ten hold roughly 1.2% of the sample, which has about 240,000 clones, 75% to 90% seen once. V is TRBV18 and J is TRBJ2-5; a possible D gene is TRBD1 (6 bases). The TCR comes from a woman aged 30 to 39 in good health and CMV-seropositive. Sequenced material: PBMCs. The CDR3 loop reads CASSPDSQRAQYF. Written as DNA, the CDR3 is TGTGCCAGCTCACCGGACAGCCAACGGGCCCAGTACTTC.